Shown below are 9 T cell receptor beta chains from a single sample sequenced in a study of blood T cell repertoires in COVID-19. Clones were read by immunoSEQ multiplex PCR, and TCRdb kept only the in-frame ones, dropping some. Here the sample spans around 250,000 clones, approximately 89% being singletons. Specimen: peripheral blood. These receptors came from a woman between 35 and 50 years old who had recovered from COVID-19.

The chain carries TRBV28 and TRBJ1-6; D may be TRBD1 (6 bases). Trimming took 7 bases from V and 7 from J, leaving 17 bases between them. The CDR3 has 15 residues. Germline V gives CDR1 MDHEN, CDR2 SYDVKM. CDR3 sequence reads: CASTHGTYDNSPLHF. Here the CDR3 DNA reads TGTGCCAGCACCCACGGGACATACGACAATTCACCCCTCCACTTT.

This chain joins TRBV19 and TRBJ2-3; 11 bases match TRBD2. V was clipped by 9 bases and J by 4 bases; unmatched bases: 12. The CDR3 totals 16 residues. Germline CDR1 is LNHDA and CDR2 is SQIVND (reference sequence). The CDR3 DNA reads TGTGCCAGCAACCCTTCCCTTAGCGGGGGGGCAGATACGCAGTATTTT. Translating it yields CASNPSLSGGADTQYF.

V usage is TRBV29-1 and J usage is TRBJ2-3, with D possibly matching TRBD2 (6 bases). CDR1 SQVTM and CDR2 ANQGSEA come from the germline V gene. V lost 8 bases and J 8 bases, leaving 26 bases between the germline ends. The CDR3 is 15 amino acids. This chain's CDR3 is CSIQRGSGILVTQYF. Here the CDR3 DNA reads TGCAGCATTCAACGGGGTAGCGGAATTCTAGTTACGCAGTATTTT.

This sequence joins TRBV9 and TRBJ1-1, with D unresolved. Germline-derived CDR1 and CDR2 are SGDLS and YYNGEE. Trimming took off 0 bases at V and 4 bases at J, with 4 bases between the two ends. This CDR3 has 12 residues. The CDR3 DNA sequence: TGTGCCAGCAGCGTAGTGGCCACTGAAGCTTTCTTT. This sequence encodes CASSVVATEAFF. The variable domain in full, with the rest retrieved from reference TRBV9 and TRBJ1-1, is DSGVTQTPKHLITATGQRVTLRCSPRSGDLSVYWYQQSLDQGLQFLIQYYNGEERAKGNILERFSAQQFPDLHSELNLSSLELGDSALYFCASSVVATEAFFGQGTRLTVV.

V is TRBV25-1 and J is TRBJ2-7; possible D gene TRBD1, 6 bases. Trimming shortened V by 3 bases and J by 3 bases, and 15 bases separated the two germline ends. Germline lookup yields CDR1 MGHDK and CDR2 SYGVNS. The CDR3 is 15 residues long. As DNA, the CDR3 is TGTGCCAGCAGTGAGTCCCACGGGACATTCTACGAGCAGTACGTC. This sequence encodes CASSESHGTFYEQYV.

The rearrangement uses TRBV15 and TRBJ2-2, with D possibly TRBD1 on 6 matching bases. Per the germline V gene, CDR1 is LNHNV and CDR2 is YYDKDF (reference sequence). The CDR3 sequence is 11 residues long. V was clipped by 8 bases and J by 6 bases, with 7 bases between them. CDR3 coding DNA: TGTGCCACCGCAGGGGCCGGGGAGCTGTTTTTT. Translating gives CATAGAGELFF. Full variable domain (outside the CDR3, taken from reference TRBV15 and TRBJ2-2): DAMVIQNPRYQVTQFGKPVTLSCSQTLNHNVMYWYQQKSSQAPKLLFHYYDKDFNNEADTPDNFQSRRPNTSFCFLDIRSPGLGDTAMYLCATAGAGELFFGEGSRLTVL.

V usage is TRBV19 and J usage is TRBJ2-3; 7 bases are shared with TRBD1. The V and J ends lost 4 bases and 3 bases, in that order; junction bases with no gene match: 13. CDR3 length: 17 amino acids. Germline V gene data show CDR1 as LNHDA and CDR2 as SQIVND (reference sequence). CDR3: CASSRDDRVSLTDTQYF. The CDR3 DNA is TGTGCCAGTAGTAGGGACGACAGGGTTTCGTTAACAGATACGCAGTATTTT.

As DNA, the CDR3 is TGCGCCAGCAGCCAGGGGTTGTGGACTAGCGGGAGCAGTGGTGTTAATGAGCAGTTCTTC. This encodes CASSQGLWTSGSSGVNEQFF. The rearrangement uses TRBV5-1 and TRBJ2-1; 13 bases align to TRBD2. After removal of 4 bases from V and 7 bases from J, the junction contained 20 bases not matched to a gene. The CDR3 totals 20 residues. The germline V gene encodes CDR1 SGHRS and CDR2 YFSETQ.

The rearrangement uses TRBV7-9 and TRBJ2-7; a possible D gene is TRBD2 (7 bases). The CDR3 spans 14 residues. CDR1 SEHNR and CDR2 FQNEAQ come from the germline V gene (reference sequence). Trimming took off 8 bases at V and 4 bases at J, with 18 bases between the two ends. CDR3 DNA sequence: TGTGCCAGCTCCCCGGTGGGGGGGCAGTACGAGCAGTACTTC. Protein product: CASSPVGGQYEQYF.